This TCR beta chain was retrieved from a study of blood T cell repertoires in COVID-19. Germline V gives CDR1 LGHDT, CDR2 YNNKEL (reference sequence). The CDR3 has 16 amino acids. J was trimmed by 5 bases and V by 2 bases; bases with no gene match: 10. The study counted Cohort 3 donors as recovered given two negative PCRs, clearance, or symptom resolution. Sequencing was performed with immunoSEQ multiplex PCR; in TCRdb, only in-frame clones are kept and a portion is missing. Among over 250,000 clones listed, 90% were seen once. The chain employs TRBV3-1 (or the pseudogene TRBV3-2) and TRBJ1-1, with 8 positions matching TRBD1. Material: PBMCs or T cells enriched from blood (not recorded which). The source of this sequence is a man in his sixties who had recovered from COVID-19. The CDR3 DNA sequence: TGTGCCAGCAGCCAAATAGCGCGCCAGGGGGCGACTGAAGCTTTCTTT. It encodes CASSQIARQGATEAFF.